What follows are 2 T cell receptor beta chains derived from one specimen sequenced in a study of Tregs in tolerant kidney transplant recipients. The assay was immunoSEQ multiplex PCR, and TCRdb's table has in-frame clones only and misses some. This table has tens of thousands of clones, roughly 93% appearing once. Recipients received nonmyeloablative bone marrow transplants from related graft donors, with transient mixed chimerism. Specimen: CD4+ T cells from blood (PBMCs), collected 12 months after the transplant. All receptors come from a human patient who received a combined kidney and bone marrow transplant. Some T cells could come from the graft donor.

The V and J genes are TRBV7-2 and TRBJ2-5; D may be TRBD2 (6 bases). V was pared by 2 bases and J by 1 base, with 8 bases between. CDR3 length equals 14 residues. In germline, CDR1 is SGHTA, CDR2 FQGNSA. CDR3 bases: TGTGCCAGCAGCTTAAATAGCGGCCAAGAGACCCAGTACTTC. Encoded protein: CASSLNSGQETQYF.

This clone was detected only once. J is TRBJ2-7 and V is TRBV5-4; 8 nucleotides align to TRBD1. The CDR3 runs to 15 residues. After removal of 4 bases from V and 3 bases from J, the junction contained 9 bases not matched to a gene. Per the germline V gene, CDR1 is SGHNT and CDR2 is YYREEE (reference sequence). CDR3 in amino acids: CASSRWGQVYYEQYF. CDR3 sequence (DNA): TGTGCCAGCAGCCGCTGGGGACAGGTATACTACGAGCAGTACTTC.